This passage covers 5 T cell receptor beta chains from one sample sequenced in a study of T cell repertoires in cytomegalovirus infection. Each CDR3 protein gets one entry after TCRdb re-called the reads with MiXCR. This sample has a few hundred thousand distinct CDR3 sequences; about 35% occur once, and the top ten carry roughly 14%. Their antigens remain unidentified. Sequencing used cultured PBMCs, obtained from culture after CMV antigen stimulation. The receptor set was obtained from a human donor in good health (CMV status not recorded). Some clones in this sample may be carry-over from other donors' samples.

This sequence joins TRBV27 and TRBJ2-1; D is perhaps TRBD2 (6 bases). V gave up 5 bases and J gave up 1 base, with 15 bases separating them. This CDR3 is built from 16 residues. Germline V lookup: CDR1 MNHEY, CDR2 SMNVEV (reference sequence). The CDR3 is CASSPMGTHSYNEQFF. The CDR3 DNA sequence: TGTGCCAGCAGTCCGATGGGGACTCATTCCTACAATGAGCAGTTCTTC.

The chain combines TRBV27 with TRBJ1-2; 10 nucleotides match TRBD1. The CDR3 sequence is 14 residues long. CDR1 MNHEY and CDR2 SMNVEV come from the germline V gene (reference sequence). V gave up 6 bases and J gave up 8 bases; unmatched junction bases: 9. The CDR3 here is CASSPGGQGLGYTF. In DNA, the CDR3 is TGTGCCAGCAGCCCTGGGGGACAGGGGCTCGGCTACACCTTC.

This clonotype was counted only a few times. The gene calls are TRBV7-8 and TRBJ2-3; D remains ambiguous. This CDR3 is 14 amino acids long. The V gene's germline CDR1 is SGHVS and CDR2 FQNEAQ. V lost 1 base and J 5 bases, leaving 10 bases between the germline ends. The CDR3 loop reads CASSLEQQGDTQYF. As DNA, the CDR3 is TGTGCCAGCAGCTTAGAGCAGCAAGGAGATACGCAGTATTTT.

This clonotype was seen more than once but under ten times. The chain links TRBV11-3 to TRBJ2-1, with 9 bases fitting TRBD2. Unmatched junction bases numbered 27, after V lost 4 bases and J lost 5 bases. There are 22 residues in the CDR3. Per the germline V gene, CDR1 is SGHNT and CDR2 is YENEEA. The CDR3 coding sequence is TGTGCCAGCAGCTGGGACAGACTCGAGGTGGGACTAGCCCCTAAAGGGGACAATGAGCAGTTCTTC. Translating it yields CASSWDRLEVGLAPKGDNEQFF.

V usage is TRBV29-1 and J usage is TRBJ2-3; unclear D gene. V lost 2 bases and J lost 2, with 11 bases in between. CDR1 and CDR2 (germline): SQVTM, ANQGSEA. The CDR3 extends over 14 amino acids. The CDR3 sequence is CSVEKVSITDTQYF. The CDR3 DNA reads TGCAGCGTTGAAAAAGTCTCTATCACAGATACGCAGTATTTT.